One sample yielded the 2 T cell receptor beta chains listed below, sequenced in a study of identical twins. TCRdb independently ran MiXCR on the 5' RACE reads; one entry per CDR3 protein. The sample consists of roughly 630,000 distinct CDR3 sequences, about 7.6% of them appearing once. The same data also went into a second study, on yellow fever vaccine responses in identical twins.

Sequenced input: PBMCs. These receptors were collected from a woman aged 18-30 years in good health.

This clonotype was found many times. The chain employs TRBV11-1 and TRBJ2-3; TRBD2 aligns across 13 bases. The ends lost 4 bases at V and 2 bases at J; junction bases unmatched: 9. Looked up from germline, CDR1 is SGHAT and CDR2 is FQDESV (reference sequence). This CDR3 comprises 18 residues. The CDR3 is CASSSSTTSGRATDTQYF. Written as DNA, the CDR3 is TGTGCCAGCAGCTCATCAACAACTAGCGGGAGGGCCACAGATACGCAGTATTTT.

The V gene is TRBV20-1, the J gene TRBJ1-6; TRBD1 matches at 7 bases. The trim removed 3 bases at V and 5 bases at J, leaving 4 bases unmatched. Germline V gives CDR1 DFQATT, CDR2 SNEGSKA (reference sequence). The CDR3 runs to 14 residues. This CDR3 is CSASAGTDNSPLHF. In DNA form, the CDR3 reads TGCAGTGCTAGTGCCGGGACAGATAATTCACCCCTCCACTTT.